This T cell receptor (beta chain) was sequenced for a study of blood T cell repertoires in COVID-19. The protocol was immunoSEQ multiplex PCR, while the TCRdb copy is restricted to in-frame clones and leaves out a portion. The sample lists approximately 300,000 clones; roughly 90% were seen once. This TCR was sampled from a man aged 55 to 69 who had recovered from COVID-19. The sequenced sample was PBMCs or T cells enriched from blood (not recorded which).

The CDR3 region is CAWSVGLAGGPYEQYF. In nucleotides, the CDR3 is TGTGCCTGGAGTGTGGGCCTAGCGGGAGGACCCTACGAGCAGTACTTC. V and J are TRBV30 and TRBJ2-7, with TRBD2 matching 11 bases. The CDR3 consists of 16 residues. Trimming removed 0 bases from V and 2 bases from J; junction bases left unmatched: 6. CDR1 and CDR2 (germline): GTSNPN, SVGIG (reference sequence).